The rows below give T cell receptor beta chains drawn from one sample of a study of blood T cell repertoires in COVID-19. Libraries were prepared by immunoSEQ multiplex PCR; TCRdb keeps only in-frame clonotypes and omits some of them. The sample shows nearly 250,000 clones, roughly 86% of them seen only once. The material sequenced was peripheral blood. These receptors were obtained from a woman aged 55 to 70 who had recovered from COVID-19. Both conserved end residues are part of each CDR3. D genes are given only for firm matches. Part of the rows lack a size; the others show once, few, many or a class for expanded clones.

D gene: TRBD2; J gene: TRBJ2-1; clone size: once; V gene: TRBV13; CDR3 DNA: TGTGCCAGCAGCTTTAGCGGGGGACCCCCCAGTGAGCAGTTCTTC; CDR3 protein: CASSFSGGPPSEQFF
D gene: TRBD1; J gene: TRBJ1-4; clone size: once; V gene: TRBV6-5; CDR3 DNA: TGTGCCACCCGCCGAGGGACAGTAACAAATGAAAAACTGTTTTTT; CDR3 protein: CATRRGTVTNEKLFF
D gene: -; J gene: TRBJ1-3; clone size: once; V gene: TRBV12-3/TRBV12-4; CDR3 DNA: TGTGCCAGCAACTATTTCTCTGGAAACACCATATATTTT; CDR3 protein: CASNYFSGNTIYF
D gene: TRBD1; J gene: TRBJ1-5; clone size: -; V gene: TRBV6-5; CDR3 DNA: TGTGCCAGTCGGACAGGGAACAATCAGCCCCAGCATTTT; CDR3 protein: CASRTGNNQPQHF
D gene: -; J gene: TRBJ1-2; clone size: few; V gene: TRBV27; CDR3 DNA: TGTGCCAGCAGTCATAGGCCCGGGGACTATGGCTACACCTTC; CDR3 protein: CASSHRPGDYGYTF
D gene: -; J gene: TRBJ1-3; clone size: -; V gene: TRBV9; CDR3 DNA: TGTGCCAGCAGCGTACAGGGGAATGGAAACACCATATATTTT; CDR3 protein: CASSVQGNGNTIYF
D gene: TRBD2; J gene: TRBJ2-3; clone size: -; V gene: TRBV4-1; CDR3 DNA: TGCGCCAGCAGCCAAGTGCTAGCGGGGACATCTAGCACAGATACGCAGTATTTT; CDR3 protein: CASSQVLAGTSSTDTQYF
D gene: -; J gene: TRBJ1-3; clone size: -; V gene: TRBV28; CDR3 DNA: TGTGCCAGCAGTTTGGTAGGGGCTAAGCCATATTTT; CDR3 protein: CASSLVGAKPYF
D gene: -; J gene: TRBJ2-5; clone size: -; V gene: TRBV15; CDR3 DNA: TGTGCCACCAGCAGAGAGAGCCCCCAAGAGACCCAGTACTTC; CDR3 protein: CATSRESPQETQYF
D gene: -; J gene: TRBJ2-5; clone size: -; V gene: TRBV7-3; CDR3 DNA: TGTGCCAGCAGCTTGGGACTCCGGGAGACCCAGTACTTC; CDR3 protein: CASSLGLRETQYF
D gene: -; J gene: TRBJ1-5; clone size: -; V gene: TRBV6-5; CDR3 DNA: TGTGCCAGCAGTTACCAGTTTAATCAGCCCCAGCATTTT; CDR3 protein: CASSYQFNQPQHF
D gene: -; J gene: TRBJ2-5; clone size: -; V gene: TRBV5-1; CDR3 DNA: TGCGCCAGCAGCCCTCAGGGACACCCTGGGGAGACCCAGTACTTC; CDR3 protein: CASSPQGHPGETQYF
D gene: -; J gene: TRBJ1-5; clone size: -; V gene: TRBV7-2; CDR3 DNA: TGTGCCAGCAGCCCGACAGGACTCCATCAGCCCCAGCATTTT; CDR3 protein: CASSPTGLHQPQHF
D gene: TRBD1; J gene: TRBJ1-2; clone size: -; V gene: TRBV5-1; CDR3 DNA: TGCGCCAGCAGGCCACCGGGACAGGAGAACTATGGCTACACCTTC; CDR3 protein: CASRPPGQENYGYTF
D gene: -; J gene: TRBJ1-3; clone size: -; V gene: TRBV7-3; CDR3 DNA: TGTGCCAGCAGCTTATCGAGCCCGAGCTCTGGAAACACCATATATTTT; CDR3 protein: CASSLSSPSSGNTIYF
D gene: TRBD1; J gene: TRBJ1-6; clone size: -; V gene: TRBV3-1/TRBV3-2; CDR3 DNA: TGTGCCAGCAGCCAATCGGACAGGGCTTCACCCCTCCACTTT; CDR3 protein: CASSQSDRASPLHF
D gene: TRBD1; J gene: TRBJ1-2; clone size: -; V gene: TRBV13; CDR3 DNA: TGTGCCAGCAGCGTGACAGGGGCCCGCGACTATGGCTACACCTTC; CDR3 protein: CASSVTGARDYGYTF
D gene: -; J gene: TRBJ1-1; clone size: -; V gene: TRBV7-2; CDR3 DNA: TGTGCCAGCAGCTATGGGGGCGAGATCACTGAAGCTTTCTTT; CDR3 protein: CASSYGGEITEAFF
D gene: -; J gene: TRBJ1-1; clone size: -; V gene: TRBV7-2; CDR3 DNA: TGTGCCAGCAGCGCCACTAGTCGCAGACCGGTGGGAGCTTTCTTT; CDR3 protein: CASSATSRRPVGAFF
D gene: -; J gene: TRBJ1-4; clone size: few; V gene: TRBV19; CDR3 DNA: TGTGCCAGTAGTGTGACTCCGACAGGATATGAAAAACTGTTTTTT; CDR3 protein: CASSVTPTGYEKLFF
D gene: TRBD1; J gene: TRBJ2-4; clone size: -; V gene: TRBV19; CDR3 DNA: TGTGCCAGTAGTACCCCCGGGACAGGGCTGAACATTCAGTACTTC; CDR3 protein: CASSTPGTGLNIQYF
D gene: -; J gene: TRBJ1-5; clone size: -; V gene: TRBV2; CDR3 DNA: TGTGCCAGCAGTGAGTGGTCGGGGGAAAATCAGCCCCAGCATTTT; CDR3 protein: CASSEWSGENQPQHF
D gene: -; J gene: TRBJ2-1; clone size: -; V gene: TRBV27; CDR3 DNA: TGTGCCAGCAGTGATAGGGAAAGGGGGTCCTACAATGAGCAGTTCTTC; CDR3 protein: CASSDRERGSYNEQFF
D gene: -; J gene: TRBJ1-2; clone size: -; V gene: TRBV6-5; CDR3 DNA: TGTGCCAGCGGGAGCTATGGCTACACCTTC; CDR3 protein: CASGSYGYTF
D gene: -; J gene: TRBJ2-2; clone size: few; V gene: TRBV3-1/TRBV3-2; CDR3 DNA: TGTGCCAGCAGCCAAATCGGCACCGGGGAGCTGTTTTTT; CDR3 protein: CASSQIGTGELFF
D gene: TRBD1; J gene: TRBJ1-5; clone size: -; V gene: TRBV5-8; CDR3 DNA: TGTGCCAGCAGCGGACAGGTTCGTCAGCCCCAGCATTTT; CDR3 protein: CASSGQVRQPQHF
D gene: TRBD1; J gene: TRBJ1-5; clone size: -; V gene: TRBV2; CDR3 DNA: TGTGCCAGCAGTGTTTCCAGGGGGAGCAATCAGCCCCAGCATTTT; CDR3 protein: CASSVSRGSNQPQHF
D gene: -; J gene: TRBJ2-6; clone size: -; V gene: TRBV3-1/TRBV3-2; CDR3 DNA: TGTGCCAGCAGCGCCCGAACAGGCTCTGGGGCCAACGTCCTGACTTTC; CDR3 protein: CASSARTGSGANVLTF
D gene: TRBD1; J gene: TRBJ2-5; clone size: -; V gene: TRBV24-1; CDR3 DNA: TGTGCCACCAGTGATCCGGGACAGGGGATGGGGGAGACCCAGTACTTC; CDR3 protein: CATSDPGQGMGETQYF
D gene: TRBD2; J gene: TRBJ2-3; clone size: -; V gene: TRBV7-3; CDR3 DNA: TGTGCCAGCAGCTTAACGGGCGGGGGGGACACAGATACGCAGTATTTT; CDR3 protein: CASSLTGGGDTDTQYF
D gene: TRBD1; J gene: TRBJ1-4; clone size: many; V gene: TRBV7-2; CDR3 DNA: TGTGCCAGCAGCTTAAACAGGGGTAATGAAAAACTGTTTTTT; CDR3 protein: CASSLNRGNEKLFF
D gene: -; J gene: TRBJ1-1; clone size: -; V gene: TRBV7-9; CDR3 DNA: TGTGCCAGCGGAAGCGGCTTGAACACTGAAGCTTTCTTT; CDR3 protein: CASGSGLNTEAFF
D gene: -; J gene: TRBJ2-1; clone size: -; V gene: TRBV29-1; CDR3 DNA: TGCAGCGTTGAAGGTTGGGGGGGGCGCTACAATGAGCAGTTCTTC; CDR3 protein: CSVEGWGGRYNEQFF
D gene: -; J gene: TRBJ2-7; clone size: -; V gene: TRBV12-3/TRBV12-4; CDR3 DNA: TGTGCCAGCAGTTCATACAGGGACGAGCAGTACTTC; CDR3 protein: CASSSYRDEQYF
D gene: -; J gene: TRBJ2-7; clone size: -; V gene: TRBV5-5; CDR3 DNA: TGTGCCAGCAGCTTGTGGCAGAACTACGAGCAGTACTTC; CDR3 protein: CASSLWQNYEQYF
D gene: -; J gene: TRBJ2-1; clone size: -; V gene: TRBV7-2; CDR3 DNA: TGTGCCAGCAGCTTAGGAGTAACCCGTAATAATGAGCAGTTCTTC; CDR3 protein: CASSLGVTRNNEQFF
D gene: TRBD2; J gene: TRBJ2-7; clone size: -; V gene: TRBV10-2; CDR3 DNA: TGCGCCAGCAGTGCTGCGGGGGGCAGCTACGAGCAGTACTTC; CDR3 protein: CASSAAGGSYEQYF
D gene: -; J gene: TRBJ2-3; clone size: -; V gene: TRBV4-1; CDR3 DNA: TGCGCCAGCAGCCAAGGGTTCGGGGAAGCAGATACGCAGTATTTT; CDR3 protein: CASSQGFGEADTQYF